What follows is one T cell receptor beta chain and its context. Peripheral blood CD8+ and CD4+ T cells were profiled by TCR beta sequencing. The multiple sclerosis controls comprised treatment-naive patients whose relapsing-remitting disease was stable or active. The CD8+ and CD4+ T cells were negatively isolated, with the TEMRA cells enriched by FACS. With random hexamers, about 0.45 to 1 ug RNA was reverse transcribed. Multiplex immunoSEQ PCR targeted 54 Vbeta and 13 Jbeta TCR beta segments. TCRdb processed the immunoSEQ multiplex PCR reads anew with MiXCR; each CDR3 protein has one entry. Seen here are roughly 120,000 distinct CDR3 sequences, just over 90% observed once, and the top ten hold over 0.3%. CDR1 SEHNR and CDR2 FQNEAQ come from the germline V gene (reference sequence). Trimming took 4 bases from V and 6 from J, leaving 16 bases between them. The CDR3 is 14 amino acids. This record belongs to a study of CD8 T cells in Susac syndrome.

The chain carries TRBV7-9 and TRBJ2-7; either TRBD1 or TRBD2 may fit D (6 bases each). The sequence was collected from a human donor with multiple sclerosis. Sequencing was performed on CD8+ T cells from PBMCs. The CDR3 bases are TGTGCCAGCAGCTCGCCGGGGGCGCCCCTCGAGCAGTACGTC. Protein product: CASSSPGAPLEQYV.